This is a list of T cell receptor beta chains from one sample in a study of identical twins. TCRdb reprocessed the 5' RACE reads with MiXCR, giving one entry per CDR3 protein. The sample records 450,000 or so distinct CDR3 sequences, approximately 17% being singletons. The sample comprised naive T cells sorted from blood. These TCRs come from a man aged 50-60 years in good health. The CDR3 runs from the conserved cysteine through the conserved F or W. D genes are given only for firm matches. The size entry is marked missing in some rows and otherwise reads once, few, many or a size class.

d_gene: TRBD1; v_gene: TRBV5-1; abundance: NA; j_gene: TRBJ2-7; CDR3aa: CASSLWTGVNYEQYF; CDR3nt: TGCGCCAGCAGCTTGTGGACAGGGGTGAACTACGAGCAGTACTTC
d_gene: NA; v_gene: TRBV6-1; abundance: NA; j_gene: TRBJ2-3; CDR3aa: CASSEQQGPDTQYF; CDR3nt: TGTGCCAGCAGTGAACAACAGGGCCCAGATACGCAGTATTTT
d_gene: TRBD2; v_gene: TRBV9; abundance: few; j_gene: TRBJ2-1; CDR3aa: CASSVDGGGYNEQFF; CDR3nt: TGTGCCAGCAGCGTAGACGGGGGGGGCTACAATGAGCAGTTCTTC
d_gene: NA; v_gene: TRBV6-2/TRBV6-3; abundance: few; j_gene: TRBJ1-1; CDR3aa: CASSQYSSGMAEAFF; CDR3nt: TGTGCCAGCAGCCAATATTCTTCAGGGATGGCTGAAGCTTTCTTT
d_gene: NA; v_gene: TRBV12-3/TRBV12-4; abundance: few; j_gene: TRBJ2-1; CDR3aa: CASSPYREINEQFF; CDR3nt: TGTGCCAGCAGCCCATACAGGGAAATAAATGAGCAGTTCTTC
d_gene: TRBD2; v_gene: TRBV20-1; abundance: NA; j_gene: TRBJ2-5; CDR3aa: CSARPRTSGGQETQYF; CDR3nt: TGCAGTGCTAGACCACGGACTAGCGGGGGGCAAGAGACCCAGTACTTC
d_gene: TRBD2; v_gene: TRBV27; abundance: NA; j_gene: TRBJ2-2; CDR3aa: CASSLSLVGGAGELFF; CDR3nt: TGTGCCAGCAGTTTAAGTCTGGTGGGGGGGGCCGGGGAGCTGTTTTTT
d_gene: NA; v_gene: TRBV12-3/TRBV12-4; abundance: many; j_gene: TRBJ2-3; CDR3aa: CASSRQDSTDTQYF; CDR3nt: TGTGCCAGCAGTCGCCAGGACAGCACAGATACGCAGTATTTT
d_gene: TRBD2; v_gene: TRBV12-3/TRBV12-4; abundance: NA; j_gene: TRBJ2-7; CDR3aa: CASSLFAGVDEQYF; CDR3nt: TGTGCCAGCAGTTTATTTGCGGGAGTAGACGAGCAGTACTTC
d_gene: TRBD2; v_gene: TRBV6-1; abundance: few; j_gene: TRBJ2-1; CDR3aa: CASKGLAVPGEQFF; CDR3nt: TGTGCCAGCAAAGGACTAGCGGTCCCGGGGGAGCAGTTCTTC
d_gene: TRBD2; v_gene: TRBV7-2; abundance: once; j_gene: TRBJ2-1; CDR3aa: CASRSSVLAGANEQFF; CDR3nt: TGTGCCAGCAGGTCCAGCGTACTAGCGGGAGCCAATGAGCAGTTCTTC
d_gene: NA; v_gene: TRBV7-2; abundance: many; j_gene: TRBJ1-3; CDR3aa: CASSLWRSGNTIYF; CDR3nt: TGTGCCAGCAGCTTATGGAGATCTGGAAACACCATATATTTT
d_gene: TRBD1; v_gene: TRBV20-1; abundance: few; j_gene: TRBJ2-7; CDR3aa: CSAYSGQGARYEQYF; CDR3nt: TGCAGTGCCTACTCCGGACAGGGGGCGCGGTACGAGCAGTACTTC
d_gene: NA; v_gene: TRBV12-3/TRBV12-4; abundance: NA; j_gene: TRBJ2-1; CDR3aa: CASSYPMLVHGRDEQFF; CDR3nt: TGTGCCAGCAGTTATCCTATGCTGGTCCACGGGCGGGATGAGCAGTTCTTC
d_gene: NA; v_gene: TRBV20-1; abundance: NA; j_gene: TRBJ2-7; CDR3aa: CSAGLAALYEQYF; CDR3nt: TGCAGTGCTGGACTCGCGGCACTTTACGAGCAGTACTTC
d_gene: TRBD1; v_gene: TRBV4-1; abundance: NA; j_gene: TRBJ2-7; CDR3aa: CASSQLGTGATWSEQYF; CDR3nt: TGCGCCAGCAGCCAACTCGGGACAGGGGCCACCTGGTCGGAGCAGTACTTC
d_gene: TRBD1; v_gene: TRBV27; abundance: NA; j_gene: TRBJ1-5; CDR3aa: CASSTRQGRQPQHF; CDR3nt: TGTGCCAGCAGCACAAGACAGGGACGCCAGCCCCAGCATTTT
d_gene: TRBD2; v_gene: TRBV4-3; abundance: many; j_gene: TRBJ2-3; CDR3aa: CASSQGGLDRYF; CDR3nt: TGCGCCAGCAGCCAAGGGGGACTAGACCGGTATTTT
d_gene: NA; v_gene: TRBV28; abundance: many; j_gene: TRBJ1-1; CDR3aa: CASSFQGGRGTEAFF; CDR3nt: TGTGCCAGCAGTTTCCAGGGAGGGAGGGGCACTGAAGCTTTCTTT
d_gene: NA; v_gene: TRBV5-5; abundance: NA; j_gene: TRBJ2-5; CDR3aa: CASSPTTEETQYF; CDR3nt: TGTGCCAGCAGCCCCACGACAGAAGAGACCCAGTACTTC
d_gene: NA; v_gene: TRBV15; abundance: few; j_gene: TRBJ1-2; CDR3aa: CATSRDNQGYGYTF; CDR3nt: TGTGCCACCAGCAGAGATAACCAGGGCTATGGCTACACCTTC
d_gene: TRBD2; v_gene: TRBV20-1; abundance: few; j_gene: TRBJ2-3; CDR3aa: CSARAASGVRTDTQYF; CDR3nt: TGCAGTGCTAGAGCAGCCAGCGGGGTCAGAACAGATACGCAGTATTTT
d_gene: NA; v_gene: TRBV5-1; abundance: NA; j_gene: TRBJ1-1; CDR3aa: CASSLGGSGRSEAFF; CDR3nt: TGCGCCAGCAGCTTGGGAGGTTCAGGGAGGAGTGAAGCTTTCTTT
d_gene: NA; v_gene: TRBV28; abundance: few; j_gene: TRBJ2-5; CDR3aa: CASSLARGGKVETQYF; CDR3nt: TGTGCCAGCAGTTTAGCCAGGGGCGGGAAAGTCGAGACCCAGTACTTC
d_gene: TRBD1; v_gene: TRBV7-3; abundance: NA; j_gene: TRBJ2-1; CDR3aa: CASSTHRGNEQFF; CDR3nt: TGTGCCAGCAGCACTCACAGGGGTAATGAGCAGTTCTTC
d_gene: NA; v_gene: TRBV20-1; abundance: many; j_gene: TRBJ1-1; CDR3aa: CSARNLRGSTEAFF; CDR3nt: TGCAGTGCTAGAAATTTACGGGGGAGCACTGAAGCTTTCTTT